The sequence of this T cell receptor beta chain was determined in a study of blood T cell repertoires in COVID-19. Trimming removed 3 bases at V and 0 bases at J, with 9 bases between. CDR3 size: 15 residues. In germline, CDR1 is MNHEY, CDR2 SMNVEV (reference sequence). The authors' processing: It was from reference gene primer amplification that nucleated cell counts were estimated. Profiling relied on immunoSEQ multiplex PCR, and the TCRdb table lists in-frame clones only, not all of them. The V and J calls and clone size were taken over from that table, and D and trimming were inferred from the DNA. There are about 140,000 clones in the sample; around 84% occur only once, and under 10% lies in the top ten.

The sequenced sample was peripheral blood. This chain joins TRBV27 and TRBJ2-1, with D possibly being TRBD1 (5 bases). This sequence originates from a man younger than 40 with COVID-19, enrolled during active disease. CDR3 amino acids: CASSLGDSSYNEQFF. The CDR3 nucleotides read TGTGCCAGCAGTTTGGGCGACAGCTCCTACAATGAGCAGTTCTTC.